This TCR beta chain comes out of a study of T cells in Graves' hyperthyroidism and ophthalmopathy. Clinical symptoms, serum thyroxine, TRAb, thyroid ultrasound and orbital computed tomography established diagnosis. This clonotype appeared many times. RNA transcripts provided the source from which TCR beta CDR3 regions were amplified. Using the HTBI primer set, a first-round RT-PCR was run on the TCR CDR3. TCRdb used MiXCR to reprocess the multiplex PCR reads, holding one entry per CDR3 protein. Of hundreds of thousands of distinct CDR3 sequences in the sample, about 15% were seen once. V was trimmed by 2 bases and J by 5 bases, leaving 16 bases between them. CDR1 is SGHAT and CDR2 is FQNNGV in the germline V gene. This CDR3 is built from 16 residues.

The TCR was taken from a woman between 45 and 60 years old with Graves' ophthalmopathy. The source material was blood. The chain combines TRBV11-2 with TRBJ2-1; D is undetermined. The CDR3 is CASSLTTGPRDNEQFF. CDR3 coding DNA: TGTGCCAGCAGCTTAACCACGGGCCCCCGGGACAATGAGCAGTTCTTC.